The 20 T cell receptor beta chains below come from one sample, sequenced in a study of cytomegalovirus exposure and HLA in healthy donors. It was with 60 Vbeta and 13 Jbeta primers that the PCR ran. Sequenced by immunoSEQ multiplex PCR; TCRdb stores in-frame clones only, minus some. The sample comprises 200,000 or so clones, over 65% of which are singletons, and roughly a sixth rests with the top ten. Input material: PBMCs. These receptors were taken from a man in his forties in good health and CMV-seronegative.

The chain couples TRBV29-1 to TRBJ1-2; D gene unclear. Germline assignment: CDR1 SQVTM and CDR2 ANQGSEA. The CDR3 is 12 amino acids. The V and J ends lost 3 bases and 2 bases respectively, with 7 bases between them. The CDR3 loop is CSVETENYGYTF. The CDR3 DNA reads TGCAGCGTTGAGACGGAGAACTATGGCTACACCTTC.

The V call is TRBV4-1, the J call TRBJ2-1, with unresolved D. Trimming pared 2 bases from V and 7 bases from J, leaving 15 bases between. The CDR3 is 15 residues long. CDR1 is MGHRA and CDR2 is YSYEKL in the germline V gene. CDR3: CASSQRLPDWNEQFF. CDR3 nucleotide sequence: TGCGCCAGCAGCCAAAGGCTTCCTGACTGGAATGAGCAGTTCTTC.

The chain couples TRBV15 to TRBJ2-7, with D perhaps matching TRBD2 (5 bases). Germline CDR1 and CDR2: LNHNV and YYDKDF (reference sequence). CDR3 length: 12 amino acids. V was pared by 0 bases and J by 7 bases, with 7 bases between. The CDR3 loop reads CATSRDSAEQYF. The CDR3, as DNA: TGTGCCACCAGCAGAGATAGCGCGGAGCAGTACTTC.

This clone has just a few counts. J is TRBJ2-1 and V is TRBV19; 14 bases map to TRBD2. CDR3 length: 17 amino acids. Losses at the gene ends were 6 bases for V and 4 bases for J; bases not matched to a gene: 8. The germline CDR1 and CDR2 sequences are LNHDA and SQIVND (reference sequence). The CDR3 here is CASRSRLAGGRYNEQFF. The DNA of the CDR3 is TGTGCCAGTAGATCTCGACTAGCGGGAGGGCGATACAATGAGCAGTTCTTC.

This clone was picked up one time. The chain joins TRBV19 to TRBJ2-1; D not certain. Germline V gene data show CDR1 as LNHDA and CDR2 as SQIVND (reference sequence). CDR3 length equals 15 residues. CDR3 region: CSTTPKMSSYNEQFF. In DNA, the CDR3 is TGTTCAACTACCCCCAAAATGAGCTCCTACAATGAGCAGTTCTTC. The entire variable domain, with the rest obtained from reference TRBV19 and TRBJ2-1, is as follows: DGGITQSPKYLFRKEGQNVTLSCEQNLNHDAMYWYRQDPGQGLRLIYYSQIVNDFQKGDIAEGYSVSREKKESFPLTVTSAQKNPTAFYLCSTTPKMSSYNEQFFGPGTRLTVL.

A single count supports this clone. The chain couples TRBV10-3 to TRBJ2-7; D is unclear. Germline CDR1 reads ENHRY; CDR2 reads SYGVKD. The CDR3 covers 12 residues. V shed 3 bases and J shed 2 bases, with 5 bases lying between them. The CDR3 bases are TGTGCCATCAGTGATACGGCCTACGAGCAGTACTTC. As protein: CAISDTAYEQYF.

The chain links TRBV29-1 to TRBJ1-4, with D perhaps TRBD1 (5 bases). The CDR3 extends over 13 amino acids. Trimming removed 1 base from V and 7 bases from J, with 10 bases in between. Germline CDR1 SQVTM, CDR2 ANQGSEA. CDR3 DNA: TGCAGCGTTGAAGCGGGGAGGGGTGAAAAACTGTTTTTT. This translates into CSVEAGRGEKLFF.

The rearrangement links TRBV2 to TRBJ1-3, with 8 bases identical to TRBD1. This CDR3 has 15 amino acids. Germline values: CDR1 SNHLY, CDR2 FYNNEI. The ends lost 7 bases at V and 3 bases at J; junction bases unmatched: 8. CDR3 in DNA: TGTGCCAGCACCGGACAGGGAACGGTTGGAAACACCATATATTTT. It is translated as CASTGQGTVGNTIYF.

The chain recombines TRBV2 with TRBJ2-7; maybe TRBD1 (5 bases). Germline CDR1 and CDR2: SNHLY and FYNNEI. Between the trimmed V and J ends, which lost 3 bases and 7 bases, there was a span of 13 bases. The CDR3 contains 13 residues. The CDR3 DNA is TGTGCCAGCAGTGACAGGGTATCGTGGGAGCAGTACTTC. Its translation is CASSDRVSWEQYF. Combining the CDR3 with reference TRBV2 and TRBJ2-7 gives the whole variable domain EPEVTQTPSHQVTQMGQEVILRCVPISNHLYFYWYRQILGQKVEFLVSFYNNEISEKSEIFDDQFSVERPDGSNFTLKIRSTKLEDSAMYFCASSDRVSWEQYFGPGTRLTVT.

The rearrangement links TRBV11-2 to TRBJ1-5, with 7 bases lining up with TRBD1. J gave up 4 bases and V 0 bases, and 6 bases lay outside the gene matches. Germline V gene sequence: CDR1 SGHAT, CDR2 FQNNGV. This CDR3 comprises 16 residues. The CDR3 spells CASSLETGLQNQPQHF. The CDR3 DNA reads as TGTGCCAGCAGCTTAGAGACAGGGTTGCAGAATCAGCCCCAGCATTTT. The full variable domain, its missing parts supplied by reference TRBV11-2 and TRBJ1-5, is EAGVAQSPRYKIIEKRQSVAFWCNPISGHATLYWYQQILGQGPKLLIQFQNNGVVDDSQLPKDRFSAERLKGVDSTLKIQPAKLEDSAVYLCASSLETGLQNQPQHFGDGTRLSIL.

V and J are TRBV7-3 and TRBJ2-1, with 9 bases identical to TRBD2. The CDR3 consists of 16 residues. The V gene's germline CDR1 is SGHTA and CDR2 FQGTGA. V lost 5 bases to trimming and J lost 6 bases; unmatched junction nucleotides: 11. In DNA form, the CDR3 reads TGTGCCAGCAGCCTGAGCGGGACTAGCCAGGGCAATGAGCAGTTCTTC. It translates to CASSLSGTSQGNEQFF.

V usage is TRBV6-4 and J usage is TRBJ1-5; D remains ambiguous. CDR3 length: 11 amino acids. V gave up 5 bases and J gave up 6 bases, with 5 bases separating them. CDR1 is MRHNA, CDR2 SNTAGT, per germline. The CDR3 coding sequence is TGTGCCAGCAGTTATGTTCAGCCCCAGCATTTT. This translates into CASSYVQPQHF.

The J gene is TRBJ1-1, the V gene TRBV7-3, with 8 bases aligning to TRBD1. This CDR3 is 17 amino acids long. Germline CDR1 SGHTA, CDR2 FQGTGA. The ends lost 2 bases at V and 5 bases at J; junction bases unmatched: 13. The CDR3 sequence: CASSLGVNRQGRTEAFF. In DNA, the CDR3 is TGTGCCAGCAGCTTAGGGGTTAATCGACAGGGGAGAACTGAAGCTTTCTTT.

The rearrangement joins TRBV4-1 to TRBJ1-3; D not certain. Germline V lookup: CDR1 MGHRA, CDR2 YSYEKL. There are 16 residues in the CDR3. The germline V and J ends were trimmed by 1 base and 0 bases, with 10 bases remaining between them. CDR3 protein: CASSQVLVSSGNTIYF. The CDR3 DNA reads as TGCGCCAGCAGCCAAGTTTTGGTGAGCTCTGGAAACACCATATATTTT.

Note on this clone: The junction departs from the called germline gene at one end, perhaps through a read error. The genes are TRBV9 and TRBJ2-2, with D possibly TRBD2 on 6 matching bases. The germline CDR1 and CDR2 sequences are SGDLS and YYNGEE. The CDR3 is 14 amino acids. The CDR3 region is CASSAPGGIGEPFF. In nucleotides, the CDR3 is TGTGCCAGCAGCGCACCTGGGGGGATCGGGGAGCCGTTTTTT.

The chain carries TRBV19 and TRBJ1-2; D possibly corresponds to TRBD1 (6 bases). Germline assignment: CDR1 LNHDA and CDR2 SQIVND (reference sequence). The CDR3 is 12 residues long. V dropped 6 bases and J dropped 8 bases, with 13 bases sitting between them. This CDR3 reads CASSTQTGGYTF. The DNA for the CDR3 is TGTGCCAGTAGCACCCAGACAGGCGGCTACACCTTC.

The V gene is TRBV2, the J gene TRBJ1-4; D remains unclear. The CDR3 contains 13 residues. Germline-derived CDR1 and CDR2 are SNHLY and FYNNEI. V was clipped by 7 bases and J by 3 bases, with 9 bases between them. The CDR3 protein is CASNSRANEKLFF. The CDR3 DNA sequence: TGTGCCAGCAACAGTCGTGCTAATGAAAAACTGTTTTTT.

The chain couples TRBV7-2 to TRBJ2-1, with D possibly matching TRBD1 (5 bases). V was pared by 6 bases and J by 4 bases, with 10 bases between. The CDR3 covers 13 residues. Germline lookup yields CDR1 SGHTA and CDR2 FQGNSA. CDR3 region: CASSTDRYNEQFF. DNA of the CDR3: TGTGCCAGCAGTACAGACAGATACAATGAGCAGTTCTTC.

The chain carries TRBV6-6 and TRBJ1-1; 11 nucleotides line up with TRBD1. The CDR3 spans 15 residues. Germline assignment: CDR1 MNHNY and CDR2 SVGAGI (reference sequence). V lost 0 bases and J lost 5; bases outside the gene matches: 2. The CDR3 nucleotides read TGTGCCAGCAGTTACTCGGGACAGGGGGGGACTGAAGCTTTCTTT. Translating it yields CASSYSGQGGTEAFF.

This chain connects TRBV28 to TRBJ1-3; 8 positions agree with TRBD1. The germline V gene has CDR1 MDHEN and CDR2 SYDVKM. V lost 3 bases and J lost 4; bases outside the gene matches: 8. CDR3 length: 16 residues. CDR3 in DNA: TGTGCCAGCAGTTTCTCCGACAGGGGTAAAGGAAACACCATATATTTT. Amino acids: CASSFSDRGKGNTIYF.